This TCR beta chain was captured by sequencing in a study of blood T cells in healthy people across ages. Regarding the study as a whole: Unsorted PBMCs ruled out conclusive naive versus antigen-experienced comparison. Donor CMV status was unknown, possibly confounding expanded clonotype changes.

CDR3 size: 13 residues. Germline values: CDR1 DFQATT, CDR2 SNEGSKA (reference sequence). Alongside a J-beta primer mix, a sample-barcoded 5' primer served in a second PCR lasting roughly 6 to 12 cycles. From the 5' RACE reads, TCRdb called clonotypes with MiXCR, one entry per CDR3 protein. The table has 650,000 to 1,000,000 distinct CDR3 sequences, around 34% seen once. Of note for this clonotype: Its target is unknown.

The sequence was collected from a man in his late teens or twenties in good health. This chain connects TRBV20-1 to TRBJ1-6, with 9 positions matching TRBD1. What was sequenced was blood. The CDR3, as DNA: TGCAGCCTACAGGGGGCGCATAATTCACCCCTCCACTTT. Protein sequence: CSLQGAHNSPLHF.